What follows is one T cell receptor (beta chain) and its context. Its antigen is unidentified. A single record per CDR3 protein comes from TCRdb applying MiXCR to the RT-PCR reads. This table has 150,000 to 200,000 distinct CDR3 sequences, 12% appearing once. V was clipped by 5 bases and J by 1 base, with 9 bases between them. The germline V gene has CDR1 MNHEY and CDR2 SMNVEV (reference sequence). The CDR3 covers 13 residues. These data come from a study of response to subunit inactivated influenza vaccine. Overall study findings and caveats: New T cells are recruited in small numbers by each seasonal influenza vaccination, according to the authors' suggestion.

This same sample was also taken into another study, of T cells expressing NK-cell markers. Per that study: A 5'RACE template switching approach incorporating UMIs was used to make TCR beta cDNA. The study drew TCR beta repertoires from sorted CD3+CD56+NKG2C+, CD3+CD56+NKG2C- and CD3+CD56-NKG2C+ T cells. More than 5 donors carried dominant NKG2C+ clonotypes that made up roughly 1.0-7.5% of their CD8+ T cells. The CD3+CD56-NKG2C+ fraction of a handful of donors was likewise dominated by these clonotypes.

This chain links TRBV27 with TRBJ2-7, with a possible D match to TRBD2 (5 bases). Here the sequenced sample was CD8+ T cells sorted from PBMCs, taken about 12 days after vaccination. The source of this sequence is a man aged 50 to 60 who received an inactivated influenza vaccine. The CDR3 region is CASSPPGSYEQYF. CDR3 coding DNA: TGTGCCAGCAGTCCTCCGGGGTCCTACGAGCAGTACTTC.